Sequencing of this T cell receptor beta chain was carried out in a study of CD8+ T cells in alopecia areata. About the study: Treated patients were given 5 to 10 mg oral tofacitinib twice daily. Patients in the study were on tofacitinib for 6 to 18 months, then off it for 6 months.

General study points: Lesional scalp displayed greater clonality than normal scalp, most notably in alopecia totalis/universalis. Patients shared TCRs less clearly than mice did, possibly owing to HLA.

To note about this clone: Its antigen is unidentified.

Extracted from the samples, RNA was reverse transcribed into cDNA to serve as the sequencing template. Repertoires were generated with immunoSEQ multiplex PCR, while TCRdb's copy carries only in-frame clones and drops some. Seen here are about 19,000 clones, about 70% observed once, and the top ten hold approximately 6.3%. Trimming cost V 2 bases and J 7 bases, with 18 bases left between them. The germline V gene has CDR1 SGHVS and CDR2 FQNEAQ. The CDR3 is made up of 15 amino acids. Alopecia areata patients provided lesional scalp punch biopsies and peripheral blood. The source material was skin, sampled at week 0. This chain links TRBV7-8 with TRBJ2-7; D is uncertain. This receptor was identified in a human donor with alopecia areata. The CDR3 sequence: CASSLKRPMTWEQYF. The CDR3 DNA reads TGTGCCAGCAGCTTAAAGAGGCCGATGACGTGGGAGCAGTACTTC.